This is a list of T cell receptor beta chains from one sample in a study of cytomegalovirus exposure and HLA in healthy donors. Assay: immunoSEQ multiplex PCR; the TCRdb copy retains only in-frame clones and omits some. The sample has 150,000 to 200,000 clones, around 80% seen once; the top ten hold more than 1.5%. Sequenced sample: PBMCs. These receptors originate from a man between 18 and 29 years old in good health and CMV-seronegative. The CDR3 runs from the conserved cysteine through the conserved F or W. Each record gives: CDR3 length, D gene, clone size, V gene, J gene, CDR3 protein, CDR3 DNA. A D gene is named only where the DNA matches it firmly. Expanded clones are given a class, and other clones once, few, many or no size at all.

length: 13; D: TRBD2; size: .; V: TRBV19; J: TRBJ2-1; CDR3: CASTILAGDEQFF; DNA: TGTGCCAGTACGATTCTAGCGGGGGATGAGCAGTTCTTC
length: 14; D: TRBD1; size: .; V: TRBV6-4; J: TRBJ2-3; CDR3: CASSGQGGTDTQYF; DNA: TGTGCCAGCAGCGGACAGGGGGGCACAGATACGCAGTATTTT
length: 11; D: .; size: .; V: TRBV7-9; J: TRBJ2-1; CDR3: CSSSRRGEQFF; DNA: TGTTCCAGCAGCCGTCGGGGTGAGCAGTTCTTC
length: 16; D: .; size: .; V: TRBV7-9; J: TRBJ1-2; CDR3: CASRPKLDSLGHGYTF; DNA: TGTGCCAGCAGACCAAAGCTGGACAGCTTGGGGCATGGCTACACCTTC
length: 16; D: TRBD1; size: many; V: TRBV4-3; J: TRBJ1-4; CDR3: CASSQARGQGHEKLFF; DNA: TGCGCCAGCAGCCAAGCCAGGGGACAGGGACATGAAAAACTGTTTTTT
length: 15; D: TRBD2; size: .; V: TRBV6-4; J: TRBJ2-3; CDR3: CASSETGGGTDTQYF; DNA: TGTGCCAGCAGTGAAACGGGAGGGGGCACAGATACGCAGTATTTT
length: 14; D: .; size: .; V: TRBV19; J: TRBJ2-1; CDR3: CASSPRTMGNEQFF; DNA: TGTGCCAGTAGTCCCCGGACTATGGGTAATGAGCAGTTCTTC
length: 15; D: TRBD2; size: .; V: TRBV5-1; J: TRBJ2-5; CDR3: CASSSTSGGRETQYF; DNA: TGCGCCAGCAGCTCGACTAGCGGGGGCAGGGAGACCCAGTACTTC
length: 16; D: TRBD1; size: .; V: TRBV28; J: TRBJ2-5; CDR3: CASSLGDRGVIETQYF; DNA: TGTGCCAGCAGTTTAGGGGACAGGGGGGTTATTGAGACCCAGTACTTC
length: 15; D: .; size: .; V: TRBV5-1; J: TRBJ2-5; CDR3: CASSLEAGIGETQYF; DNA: TGCGCCAGCAGCTTGGAGGCAGGGATCGGAGAGACCCAGTACTTC
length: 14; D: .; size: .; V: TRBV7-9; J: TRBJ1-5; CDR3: CASSPDVGRQPQHF; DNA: TGTGCCAGCAGCCCAGATGTGGGGAGGCAGCCCCAGCATTTT
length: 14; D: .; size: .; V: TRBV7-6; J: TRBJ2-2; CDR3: CASRGGTNTGELFF; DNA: TGTGCCAGCCGGGGCGGGACGAACACCGGGGAGCTGTTTTTT
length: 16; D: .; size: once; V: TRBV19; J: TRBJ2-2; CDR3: CASRDPSVPNTGELFF; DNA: TGTGCCAGTAGGGACCCTAGCGTTCCGAACACCGGGGAGCTGTTTTTT
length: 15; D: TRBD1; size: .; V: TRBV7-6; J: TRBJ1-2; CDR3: CASSLGDSLNYGYTF; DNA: TGTGCCAGCAGCTTGGGGGACAGCCTAAACTATGGCTACACCTTC
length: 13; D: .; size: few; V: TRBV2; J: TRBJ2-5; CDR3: CASNWDTQETQYF; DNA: TGTGCCAGCAATTGGGACACTCAAGAGACCCAGTACTTC
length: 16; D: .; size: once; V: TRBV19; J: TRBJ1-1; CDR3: CASSISTGDLNTEAFF; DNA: TGTGCCAGTAGTATTAGCACGGGGGACCTGAACACTGAAGCTTTCTTT